The present entry profiles one T cell receptor beta chain with its context. Its antigen is unknown. The input lacks base qualities; no much larger clone sits a single base away. The immunoSEQ assay, a bias-controlled multiplex PCR with V- and J-specific primers, was used to amplify TCR beta CDR3 regions from genomic DNA. A proprietary barcode and Illumina adapter sequences were added to the CDR3 amplicons in a second PCR step. An Illumina MiSeq instrument was used to sequence the CDR3 libraries. The paper's processing steps were these. Export and quality control were performed with immunoSEQ Analyzer 3.0, and downstream analyses were performed with R Bioconductor and Immunarch. Repertoire metrics were calculated using only productive rearrangements within the normalized downsampled data set. In the normalized cohort, clonotypes with more than 5 templates were defined as pathologically expanded. The Inverse Simpson Index was used to measure repertoire diversity. To capture all clonotypes, CMV-specificity analyses were performed on the non-normalized data set. What TCRdb holds here is the immuneACCESS table cut down to in-frame rearrangements. Part of the clones is not present; checked against another copy, under half of the missing clones reflect an unresolved V gene, and the others are unexplained. V, J and clone size are those of that table, while D and trimming were read from the DNA. This sample is represented by about 10,000 clones; 92% of them were singletons. Of the sample, about an eighth is held by the ten largest clones.

The sample comes from a study of T cell clonotyping in hematopoietic cell transplantation (dated by TCRdb to the early 2020s). Background on the whole study: Pretransplant samples from recipients were collected after cytoreduction. The study collected 130 to 150 blood samples from 35 to 45 consecutive transplant recipients and their related donors. Recruitment of patients ran from late 2015 to early 2017, and follow-up continued until late 2020 or until death.

Overall study results and their limits: Donor and pretransplant recipient Inverse Simpson Index values predicted broader posttransplant TCR repertoire diversity. A decrease in recipient TCR diversity was observed after transplant, and a progressive increase in pathologically expanded clonotypes was seen from day 30 to day 180. Recipient repertoires showed only a small fraction of overlap with donor repertoires, and over 97% appeared de novo at the given depth. The sample size was limited and the cells went unsorted, which meant the CD4 and CD8 repertoire contributions could not be told apart.

The label giving this sample's time point can be read as: recipient sample about 28 days before transplant, after cytoreduction. Blood samples were obtained from recipients approximately 28 days before transplant and at days 30, 100 and 180 after transplant. Nuclei Lysis Solution was used to extract genomic DNA from fresh or cryopreserved unfractionated peripheral blood mononuclear cells. CDR1 and CDR2 are read off the germline V gene (reference sequence) as LNHDA and SQIVND. The CDR3, cysteine through phenylalanine, is 15 amino acids long. This entry keeps only the CDR3 DNA: 45 bases, framed from base 1. Clipping removes 4 bases from V and 2 bases from J, with 6 as the unmatched junction base count.

Recombination connected TRBV19 to TRBJ1-1, with 8 middle bases fitting TRBD1. The specimen comprised peripheral blood mononuclear cells, sampled before stem cell transplant. This sequence originates from a woman aged 40 to 55 with acute myeloid leukemia. Some clones in this sample may be carry-over from other donors' samples. This receptor has the CDR3 CASSRDRGPNTEAFF. In nucleotide form, the sequence is TGTGCCAGTAGTAGAGACAGGGGACCCAACACTGAAGCTTTCTTT.